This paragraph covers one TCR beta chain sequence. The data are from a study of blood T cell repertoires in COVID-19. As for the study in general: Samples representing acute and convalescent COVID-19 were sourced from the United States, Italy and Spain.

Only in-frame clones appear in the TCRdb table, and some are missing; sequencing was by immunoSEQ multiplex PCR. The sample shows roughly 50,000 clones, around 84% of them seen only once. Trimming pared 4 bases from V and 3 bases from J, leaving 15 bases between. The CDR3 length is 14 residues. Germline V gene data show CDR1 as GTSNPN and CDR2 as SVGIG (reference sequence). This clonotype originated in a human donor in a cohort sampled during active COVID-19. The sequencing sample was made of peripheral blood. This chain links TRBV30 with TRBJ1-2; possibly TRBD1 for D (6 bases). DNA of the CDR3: TGTGCCTGGAATCAGCGGGGGGCGGACTATGGCTACACCTTC. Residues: CAWNQRGADYGYTF.